This TCR beta chain was sequenced for a study of OX40 agonist ivuxolimab in advanced cancers. Study-wide background: Ivuxolimab, an agonistic anti-OX40 (CD134) antibody, was given to patients.

Overall study results and limits: Relative to CD4+ cells, CD8+ T cells on average had more expanded clones.

Assay: immunoSEQ multiplex PCR; the TCRdb copy retains only in-frame clones and omits some. The sample comprises tens of thousands of clones, over 70% of which are singletons, and 6.9% rests with the top ten. On this clone: Its antigen is not known.

There are 18 residues in the CDR3. Trimming cost V 0 bases and J 5 bases; bases outside gene matches: 12. From germline, CDR1 is LGHNA and CDR2 YSLEER. The rearrangement uses TRBV4-3 and TRBJ2-1, with 8 bases that match TRBD2. This receptor was obtained from an adult with an advanced solid tumor such as melanoma, head and neck, liver or kidney cancer. Sequences were derived from CD4+ or CD8+ T cells sorted from blood, sampled in a trial of the OX40 agonist ivuxolimab. For the CDR3, the DNA is TGCGCCAGCAGCCAAGACCCTATCCCGGCGGGGGGCAACAATGAGCAGTTCTTC. Translation gives CASSQDPIPAGGNNEQFF.